The table lists the clone carrying this T cell receptor beta chain with a few counts. Its antigen remains unknown. TCRdb reprocessed the 5' RACE reads via MiXCR and lists one record per CDR3 protein. The sample has fewer than 550,000 distinct CDR3 sequences; approximately 5% are singletons. This sample was taken from a study of CD8 T cells in ankylosing spondylitis. Study results and limitations: Matched ankylosing spondylitis synovial fluid reportedly contained a significantly enriched population of disease-linked clones. About 8 highly homologous variants made up a TCR beta motif, and this motif appeared characteristic of ankylosing spondylitis blood.

This TCR derives from a male donor with ankylosing spondylitis. Sequencing was carried out using blood, either unsorted or a sorted T cell fraction (not recorded which).

CDR3 region: CASSQGGPYGYTF. In DNA form, the CDR3 reads TGTGCCAGCAGCCAAGGGGGGCCCTATGGCTACACCTTC. The J gene is TRBJ1-2, the V gene TRBV14; a weak D match, TRBD1 (6 bases). This CDR3 region has 13 residues. Germline CDR1 reads SGHDN; CDR2 reads FVKESK. V lost 1 base, J lost 4 bases, and 7 bases lay in between.